The rows below give T cell receptor beta chains drawn from one sample of a study of blood T cell repertoires in COVID-19. Assay: immunoSEQ multiplex PCR; the TCRdb copy retains only in-frame clones and omits some. The sample carries about 74,000 clones, 84% recorded once. The sample taken for sequencing was peripheral blood. All receptors come from a man between 65 and 80 years old with acute or convalescent COVID-19. Both conserved end residues are part of each CDR3. The D gene is left open where the match is weak. The listing skips clone size in some rows; elsewhere it reads once, few, many or a size class.

.	TRBV2	.	TRBJ1-1	15	TGTGCCAGCAGTGAAAGTACCCGAACAAACACTGAAGCTTTCTTT	CASSESTRTNTEAFF
once	TRBV27	.	TRBJ2-5	14	TGTGCCAGCAGCCCAGGGTGGATGCAAGAGACCCAGTACTTC	CASSPGWMQETQYF
.	TRBV7-8	.	TRBJ2-1	11	TGTGCCAGCAGCTCTTTGAATGAGCAGTTCTTC	CASSSLNEQFF
once	TRBV9	TRBD2	TRBJ2-7	16	TGTGCCAGCAGCGTAGCTTCCATGGCGGGAGTTGGCGAGCAGTACTTC	CASSVASMAGVGEQYF
once	TRBV5-4	.	TRBJ1-4	14	TGTGCCAGCAGCCTAGATCCGATTAATGAAAAACTGTTTTTT	CASSLDPINEKLFF
.	TRBV3-1/TRBV3-2	.	TRBJ1-2	13	TGTGCCAGCAGCCATGATACCTCGAGGGGCTACACCTTC	CASSHDTSRGYTF
.	TRBV5-1	.	TRBJ2-3	15	TGCGCCAGCAGCTTCCAGGGTGGCAGCACAGATACGCAGTATTTT	CASSFQGGSTDTQYF
.	TRBV7-8	.	TRBJ1-5	14	TGTGCCAGCAGCTTAGAAGGGAGATATCAGCCCCAGCATTTT	CASSLEGRYQPQHF
.	TRBV20-1	TRBD1	TRBJ1-2	12	TGCAGTGCTAGTCCAGGGGGGAATGGCTACACCTTC	CSASPGGNGYTF
once	TRBV7-6	.	TRBJ2-3	16	TGTGCCAGCAGCTTAGTGGCAGGGATCCACACAGATACGCAGTATTTT	CASSLVAGIHTDTQYF
.	TRBV6-4	.	TRBJ2-1	14	TGTGCCAGCAGTCAACAGGAGAACTACAATGAGCAGTTCTTC	CASSQQENYNEQFF
.	TRBV29-1	.	TRBJ2-1	13	TGCAGCGTTGGACGGAGCGGGTCGAATGAGCAGTTCTTC	CSVGRSGSNEQFF
.	TRBV7-2	TRBD2	TRBJ2-1	15	TGTGCCAGCAGCTTAGAGGGGCGCGGGAGGGACGAGCAGTTCTTC	CASSLEGRGRDEQFF
.	TRBV7-6	.	TRBJ1-5	13	TGTGCCAGCAGCCGCAGGGTTGATCAGCCCCAGCATTTT	CASSRRVDQPQHF
once	TRBV28	TRBD1	TRBJ2-5	16	TGTGCCAGCAGTTCACGAGGGACAGGGTCAAGGGAGACCCAGTACTTC	CASSSRGTGSRETQYF
.	TRBV4-3	TRBD1	TRBJ2-7	14	TGCGCCAGCAGCCTAAGGACAGGGGGTATCGAGCAGTACTTC	CASSLRTGGIEQYF
.	TRBV19	.	TRBJ1-5	14	TGTGCCAGTAGTGCCGGGACTAATCTTGCTACCCAGCATTTT	CASSAGTNLATQHF
.	TRBV20-1	.	TRBJ1-1	15	TGCAGTGCTAGTGAAAGGGGAAAAGGGAACACTGAAGCTTTCTTT	CSASERGKGNTEAFF
.	TRBV5-4	TRBD2	TRBJ2-7	15	TGTGCCAGCAGCCCGGGACTAGCGGGGGTAAACGAGCAGTACTTC	CASSPGLAGVNEQYF
few	TRBV14	TRBD1	TRBJ2-7	15	TGTGCCAGCAGCCTTCCCGGGACAGGGATCTACGAGCAGTACTTC	CASSLPGTGIYEQYF
.	TRBV14	.	TRBJ2-2	13	TGTGCCAGCAGCCAAGCAATCGGCGGGGAGCTGTTTTTT	CASSQAIGGELFF
.	TRBV9	TRBD2	TRBJ2-1	16	TGTGCCAGCAGCTCTCGGGGTAGCGGGAACTACAATGAGCAGTTCTTC	CASSSRGSGNYNEQFF
few	TRBV2	.	TRBJ1-5	15	TGTGCCAGCAGTGAGAGTGATTATAGCAATCAGCCCCAGCATTTT	CASSESDYSNQPQHF
.	TRBV11-2	.	TRBJ1-5	12	TGTGCCAGCAGCCAGGTAGATCAGCCCCAGCATTTT	CASSQVDQPQHF
.	TRBV18	TRBD2	TRBJ2-3	17	TGTGCCAGCTCACCGGTATTGCGGGAGGGCCGCGCAGATACGCAGTATTTT	CASSPVLREGRADTQYF
.	TRBV6-5	.	TRBJ1-3	15	TGTGCCAGCAGATACCACACAGGGCTCGGAAACACCATATATTTT	CASRYHTGLGNTIYF
.	TRBV6-4	.	TRBJ2-1	13	TGTGCCAGCAGTGACGGCCCCTACAATGAGCAGTTCTTC	CASSDGPYNEQFF
.	TRBV24-1	.	TRBJ2-7	14	TGTGCCACCAGTGATTTGAGGGGCCGTTCCGAGCAGTACTTC	CATSDLRGRSEQYF
.	TRBV10-3	.	TRBJ1-4	14	TGTGCCACTCATTCGGGCCCCAGGGGAGAAAAACTGTTTTTT	CATHSGPRGEKLFF
.	TRBV19	.	TRBJ2-2	15	TGTGCCAGTAGTCACCGGACACGGAACACCGGGGAGCTGTTTTTT	CASSHRTRNTGELFF
.	TRBV9	.	TRBJ1-6	15	TGTGCCAGCAGCATCCAACCCAGTTATAATTCACCCCTCCACTTT	CASSIQPSYNSPLHF
.	TRBV11-1	.	TRBJ2-3	14	TGTGCCAGCAGCACCAGGAACAGACCAGATACGCAGTATTTT	CASSTRNRPDTQYF
.	TRBV2	TRBD1	TRBJ1-4	14	TGTGCCAGCAGTAAAAAGACAGGGGAGGAAAAACTGTTTTTT	CASSKKTGEEKLFF
.	TRBV6-2/TRBV6-3	.	TRBJ1-4	16	TGTGCCAGCAGTTACGGGTCGGCAGGCTGGAATGAAAAACTGTTTTTT	CASSYGSAGWNEKLFF
.	TRBV10-1	TRBD1	TRBJ2-3	15	TGCGCCAGCAGTGCTGGGACAGGGCTCACAGATACGCAGTATTTT	CASSAGTGLTDTQYF
.	TRBV27	.	TRBJ2-3	15	TGTGCCAGCAGTTTATGTTTACAATACACAGATACGCAGTATTTT	CASSLCLQYTDTQYF
.	TRBV12-3/TRBV12-4	.	TRBJ2-1	12	TGTGCCAGCAGAGGGGACTACAATGAGCAGTTCTTC	CASRGDYNEQFF
.	TRBV5-1	.	TRBJ2-7	15	TGCGCCAGCAGCCCTAGGGGGAAGGCCTCCTACGAGCAGTACTTC	CASSPRGKASYEQYF
.	TRBV11-2	.	TRBJ2-3	13	TGTGCCAGCAGCCGGAGGGTCGGCTCTGGGCAGTATTTT	CASSRRVGSGQYF
.	TRBV20-1	.	TRBJ2-3	9	TGCAGTGCAAATTTCCCAGGAATTTTT	CSANFPGIF
few	TRBV5-4	.	TRBJ2-3	12	TGTGCCAGCACCTCCCCGGAGGATACGCAGTATTTT	CASTSPEDTQYF
.	TRBV24-1	.	TRBJ2-2	14	TGTGCCACCGGGGGCGCTACTGGAACCGGGGAGCTGTTTTTT	CATGGATGTGELFF
.	TRBV5-1	.	TRBJ1-1	13	TGCGCCAGCAGGGCTCAGGGGAGCACTGAAGCTTTCTTT	CASRAQGSTEAFF
.	TRBV7-2	TRBD1	TRBJ1-5	15	TGTGCCAGCAGCTCGGGGACAGTTAGCAATCAGCCCCAGCATTTT	CASSSGTVSNQPQHF
.	TRBV24-1	TRBD1	TRBJ2-7	15	TGTGCCACCAGTGATCCGGGACAGGGCGAATACGAGCAGTACTTC	CATSDPGQGEYEQYF
.	TRBV24-1	TRBD1	TRBJ2-2	17	TGTGCCACCAGTGACGACATCGGGACAGGGGGGACCGGGGAGCTGTTTTTT	CATSDDIGTGGTGELFF
few	TRBV7-9	TRBD1	TRBJ1-2	15	TGTGCCAGCAGCGGGGGACAGGGGGCTTACTATGGCTACACCTTC	CASSGGQGAYYGYTF
once	TRBV3-1/TRBV3-2	.	TRBJ1-1	14	TGTGCCAGCAGCCAAGGGACATCGAACACTGAAGCTTTCTTT	CASSQGTSNTEAFF
.	TRBV5-1	.	TRBJ2-7	15	TGCGCCAGCAGCCTGGTCCTGGGTAGACGGGGCGAGCAGTACTTC	CASSLVLGRRGEQYF
.	TRBV28	TRBD2	TRBJ2-1	15	TGTGCCAGCAGTCCAGGGACTAGCGGGAGCAGTGAGCAGTTCTTC	CASSPGTSGSSEQFF
.	TRBV29-1	.	TRBJ1-1	12	TGCAGCGTGATCGGACAGAACACTGAAGCTTTCTTT	CSVIGQNTEAFF
.	TRBV3-1/TRBV3-2	TRBD2	TRBJ2-5	15	TGTGCCAGCAGCCAAGGTCTGGCGGGAGGAAAGACCCAGTACTTC	CASSQGLAGGKTQYF
once	TRBV5-1	TRBD1	TRBJ2-3	15	TGCGCCAGCAGCTTCATCGGGACAGGGGCGGATACGCAGTATTTT	CASSFIGTGADTQYF
.	TRBV11-1	.	TRBJ1-2	13	TGTGCCAGCAGCTTAGCGGGCACTTATGGCTACACCTTC	CASSLAGTYGYTF